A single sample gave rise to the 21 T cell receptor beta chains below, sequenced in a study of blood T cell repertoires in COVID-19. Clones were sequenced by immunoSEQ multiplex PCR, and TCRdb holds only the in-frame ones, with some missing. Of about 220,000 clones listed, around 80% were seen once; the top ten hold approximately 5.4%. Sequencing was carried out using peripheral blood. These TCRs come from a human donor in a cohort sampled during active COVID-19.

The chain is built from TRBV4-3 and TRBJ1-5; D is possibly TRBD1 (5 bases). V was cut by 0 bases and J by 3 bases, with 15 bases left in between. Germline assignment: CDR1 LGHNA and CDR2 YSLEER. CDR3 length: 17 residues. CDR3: CASSQDHIKGNNQPQHF. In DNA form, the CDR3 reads TGCGCCAGCAGCCAAGATCATATAAAGGGGAACAATCAGCCCCAGCATTTT.

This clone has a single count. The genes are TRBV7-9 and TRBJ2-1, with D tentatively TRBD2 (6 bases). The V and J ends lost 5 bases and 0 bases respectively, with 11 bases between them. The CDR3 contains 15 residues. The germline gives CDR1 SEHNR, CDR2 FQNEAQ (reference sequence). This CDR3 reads CASSMGLSSYNEQFF. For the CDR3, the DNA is TGTGCCAGCAGCATGGGACTGAGCTCCTACAATGAGCAGTTCTTC.

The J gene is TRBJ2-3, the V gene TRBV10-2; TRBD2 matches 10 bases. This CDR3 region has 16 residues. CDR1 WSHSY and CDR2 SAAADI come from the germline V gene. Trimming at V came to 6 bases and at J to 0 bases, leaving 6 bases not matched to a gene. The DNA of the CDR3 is TGCGCCAGCAGACCCGGGACTAGCGTTAGCACAGATACGCAGTATTTT. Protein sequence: CASRPGTSVSTDTQYF.

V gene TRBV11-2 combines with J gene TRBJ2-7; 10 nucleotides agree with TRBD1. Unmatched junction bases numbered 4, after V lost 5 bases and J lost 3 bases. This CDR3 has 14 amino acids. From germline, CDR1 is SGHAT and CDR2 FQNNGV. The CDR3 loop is CASSTRTGGYEQYF. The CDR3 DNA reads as TGTGCCAGCAGCACCCGGACAGGGGGCTACGAGCAGTACTTC. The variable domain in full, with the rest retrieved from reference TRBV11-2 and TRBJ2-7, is EAGVAQSPRYKIIEKRQSVAFWCNPISGHATLYWYQQILGQGPKLLIQFQNNGVVDDSQLPKDRFSAERLKGVDSTLKIQPAKLEDSAVYLCASSTRTGGYEQYFGPGTRLTVT.

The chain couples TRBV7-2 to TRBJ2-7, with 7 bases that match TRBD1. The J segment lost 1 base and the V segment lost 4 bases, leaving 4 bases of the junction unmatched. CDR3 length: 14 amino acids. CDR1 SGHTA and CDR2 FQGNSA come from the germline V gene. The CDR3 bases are TGTGCCAGCAGCTCCTCCAGGGGGTCCTACGAGCAGTACTTC. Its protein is CASSSSRGSYEQYF.

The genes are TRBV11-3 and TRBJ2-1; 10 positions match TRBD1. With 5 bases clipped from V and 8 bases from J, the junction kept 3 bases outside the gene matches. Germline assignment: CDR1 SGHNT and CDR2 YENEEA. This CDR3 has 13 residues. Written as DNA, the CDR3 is TGTGCCAGCAGCGCAGGGACAGGGGATGAGCAGTTCTTC. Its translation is CASSAGTGDEQFF.

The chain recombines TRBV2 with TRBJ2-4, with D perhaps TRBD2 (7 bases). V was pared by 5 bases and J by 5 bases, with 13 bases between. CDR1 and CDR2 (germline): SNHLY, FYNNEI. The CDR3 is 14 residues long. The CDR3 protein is CASSPLGGQNIQYF. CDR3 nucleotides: TGTGCCAGCAGTCCACTCGGGGGGCAAAACATTCAGTACTTC.

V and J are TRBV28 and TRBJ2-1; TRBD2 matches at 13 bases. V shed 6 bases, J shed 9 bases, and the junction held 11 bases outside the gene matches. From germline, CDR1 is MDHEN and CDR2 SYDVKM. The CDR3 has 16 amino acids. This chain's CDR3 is CASSPQGLAGVVEQFF. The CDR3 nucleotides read TGTGCCAGCAGCCCCCAAGGACTAGCGGGAGTGGTTGAGCAGTTCTTC.

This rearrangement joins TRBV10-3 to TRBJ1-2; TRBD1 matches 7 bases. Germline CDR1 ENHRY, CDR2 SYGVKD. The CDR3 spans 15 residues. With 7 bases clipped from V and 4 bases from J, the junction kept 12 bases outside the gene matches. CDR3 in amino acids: CAIKSYRGYSYGYTF. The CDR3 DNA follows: TGTGCCATCAAAAGCTACAGGGGTTATAGCTATGGCTACACCTTC.

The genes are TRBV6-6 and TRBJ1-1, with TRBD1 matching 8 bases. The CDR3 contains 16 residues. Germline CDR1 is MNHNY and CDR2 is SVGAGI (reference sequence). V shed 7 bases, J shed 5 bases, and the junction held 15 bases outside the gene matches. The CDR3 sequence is CASTLPAGGMRTEAFF. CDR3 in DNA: TGTGCCAGCACACTCCCGGCAGGGGGCATGAGAACTGAAGCTTTCTTT.

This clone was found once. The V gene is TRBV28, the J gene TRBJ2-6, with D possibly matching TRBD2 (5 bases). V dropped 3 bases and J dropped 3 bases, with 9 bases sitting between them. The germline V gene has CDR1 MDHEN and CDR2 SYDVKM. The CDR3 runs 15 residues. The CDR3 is CASSFTGSGANVLTF. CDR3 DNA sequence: TGTGCCAGCAGTTTCACTGGGAGTGGGGCCAACGTCCTGACTTTC.

CDR3 nucleotides: TGTGCCAGCAGTTTACGGACATCCAATCAGCCCCAGCATTTT. Protein sequence: CASSLRTSNQPQHF. The chain carries TRBV27 and TRBJ1-5, with D perhaps matching TRBD1 (5 bases). The CDR3 totals 14 residues. Germline V CDR1 and CDR2: MNHEY, SMNVEV (reference sequence). V dropped 2 bases and J dropped 3 bases, with 8 bases sitting between them.

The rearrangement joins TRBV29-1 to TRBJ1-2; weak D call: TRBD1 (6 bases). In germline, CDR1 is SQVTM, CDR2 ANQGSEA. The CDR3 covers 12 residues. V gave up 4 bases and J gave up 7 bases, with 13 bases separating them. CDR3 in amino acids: CSVGQATIGYTF. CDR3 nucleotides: TGCAGCGTTGGACAGGCCACTATTGGCTACACCTTC.

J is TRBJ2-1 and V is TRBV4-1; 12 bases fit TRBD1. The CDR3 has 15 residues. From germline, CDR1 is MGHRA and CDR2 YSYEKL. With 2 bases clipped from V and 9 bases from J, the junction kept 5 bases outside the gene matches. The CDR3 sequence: CASSQPGQGASEQFF. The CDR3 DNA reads TGCGCCAGCAGCCAACCGGGACAGGGGGCGAGTGAGCAGTTCTTC.

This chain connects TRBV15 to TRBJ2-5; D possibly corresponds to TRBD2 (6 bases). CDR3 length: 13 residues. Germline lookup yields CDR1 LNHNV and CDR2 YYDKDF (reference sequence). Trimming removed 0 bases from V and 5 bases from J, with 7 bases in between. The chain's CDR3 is CATSRDRGETQYF. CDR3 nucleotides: TGTGCCACCAGCAGAGATCGGGGGGAGACCCAGTACTTC.

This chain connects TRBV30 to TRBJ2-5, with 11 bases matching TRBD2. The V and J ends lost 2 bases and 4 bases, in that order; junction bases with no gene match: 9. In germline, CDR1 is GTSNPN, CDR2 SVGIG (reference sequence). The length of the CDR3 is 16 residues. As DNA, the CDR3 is TGTGCCTGGAGTCTGGGTAGCGGGAGGGGGATAGAGACCCAGTACTTC. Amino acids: CAWSLGSGRGIETQYF.

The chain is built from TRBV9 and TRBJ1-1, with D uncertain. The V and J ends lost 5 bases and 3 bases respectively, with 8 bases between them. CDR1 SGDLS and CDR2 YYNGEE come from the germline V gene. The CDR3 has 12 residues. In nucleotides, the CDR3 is TGTGCCAGCAGAGACATACACACTGAAGCTTTCTTT. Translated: CASRDIHTEAFF.

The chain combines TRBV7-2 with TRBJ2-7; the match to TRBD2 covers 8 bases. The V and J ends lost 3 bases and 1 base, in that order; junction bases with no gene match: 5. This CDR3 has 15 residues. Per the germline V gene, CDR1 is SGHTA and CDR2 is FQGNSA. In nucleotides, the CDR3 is TGTGCCAGCAGCTTCGGGGGGGCGCTTTCCTACGAGCAGTACTTC. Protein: CASSFGGALSYEQYF.

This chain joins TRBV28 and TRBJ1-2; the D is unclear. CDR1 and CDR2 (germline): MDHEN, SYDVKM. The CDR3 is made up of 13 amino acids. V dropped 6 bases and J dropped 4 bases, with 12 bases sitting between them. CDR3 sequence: CASSAGSTYGYTF. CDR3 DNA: TGTGCCAGCAGCGCGGGGTCCACCTATGGCTACACCTTC.

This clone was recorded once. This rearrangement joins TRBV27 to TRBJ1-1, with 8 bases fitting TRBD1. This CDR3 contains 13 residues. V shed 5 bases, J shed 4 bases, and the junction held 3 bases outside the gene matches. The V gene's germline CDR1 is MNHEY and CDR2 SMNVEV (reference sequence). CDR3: CASSRTGGTEAFF. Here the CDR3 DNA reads TGTGCCAGCAGTAGAACAGGGGGCACTGAAGCTTTCTTT.

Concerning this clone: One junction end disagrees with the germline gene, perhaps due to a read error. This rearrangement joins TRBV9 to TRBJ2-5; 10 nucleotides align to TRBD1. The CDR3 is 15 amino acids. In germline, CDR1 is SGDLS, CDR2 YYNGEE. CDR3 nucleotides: TGTGCCAGCAGCGTACGGACAGGGGGTCCCTCGAGCCAGCACTTC. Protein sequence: CASSVRTGGPSSQHF.